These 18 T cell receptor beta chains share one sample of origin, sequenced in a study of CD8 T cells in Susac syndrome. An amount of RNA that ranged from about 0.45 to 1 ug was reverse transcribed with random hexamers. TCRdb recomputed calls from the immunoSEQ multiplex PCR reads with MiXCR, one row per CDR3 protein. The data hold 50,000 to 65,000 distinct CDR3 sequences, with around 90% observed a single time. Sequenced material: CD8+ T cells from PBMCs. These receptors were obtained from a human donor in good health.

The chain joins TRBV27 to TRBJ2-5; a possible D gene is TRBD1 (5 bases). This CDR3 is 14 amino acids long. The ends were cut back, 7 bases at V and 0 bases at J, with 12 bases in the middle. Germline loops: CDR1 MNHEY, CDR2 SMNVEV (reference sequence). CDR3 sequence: CASKSGWDQETQYF. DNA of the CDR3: TGTGCCAGCAAGTCAGGGTGGGACCAAGAGACCCAGTACTTC.

CDR3 protein: CASSEEGGGHNEQFF. In nucleotides, the CDR3 is TGTGCCAGCAGTGAGGAAGGGGGGGGGCACAATGAGCAGTTCTTC. V gene TRBV6-1 combines with J gene TRBJ2-1; D is perhaps TRBD2 (7 bases). The CDR3 extends over 15 amino acids. The germline V gene encodes CDR1 MNHNS and CDR2 SASEGT. V lost 3 bases and J lost 5, with 14 bases in between.

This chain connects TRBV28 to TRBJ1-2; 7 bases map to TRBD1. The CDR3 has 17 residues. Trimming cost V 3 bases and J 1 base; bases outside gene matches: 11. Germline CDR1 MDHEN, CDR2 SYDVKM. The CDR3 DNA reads TGTGCCAGCAGTTTCCCCGCCCGGGACAGCCTTAACTATGGCTACACCTTC. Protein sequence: CASSFPARDSLNYGYTF.

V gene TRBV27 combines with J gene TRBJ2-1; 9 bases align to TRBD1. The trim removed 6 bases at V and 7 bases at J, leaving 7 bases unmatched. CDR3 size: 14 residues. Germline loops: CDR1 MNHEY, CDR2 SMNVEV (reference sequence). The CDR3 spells CASRPTGGTNEQFF. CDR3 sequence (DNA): TGTGCCAGCAGGCCGACAGGGGGTACGAATGAGCAGTTCTTC.

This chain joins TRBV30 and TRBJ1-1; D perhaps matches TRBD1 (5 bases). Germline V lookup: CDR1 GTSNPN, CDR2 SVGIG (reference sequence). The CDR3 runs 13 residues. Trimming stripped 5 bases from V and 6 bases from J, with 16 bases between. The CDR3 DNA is TGTGCCTGGTCGGGGGGGGGAGGATCTGAAGCTTTCTTT. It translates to CAWSGGGGSEAFF.

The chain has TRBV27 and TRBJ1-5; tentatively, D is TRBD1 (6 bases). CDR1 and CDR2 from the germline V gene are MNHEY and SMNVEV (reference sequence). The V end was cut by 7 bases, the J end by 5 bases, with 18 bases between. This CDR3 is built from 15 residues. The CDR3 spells CASNSYSGADQPQHF. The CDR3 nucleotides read TGTGCCAGCAACTCTTACTCGGGGGCGGATCAGCCCCAGCATTTT.

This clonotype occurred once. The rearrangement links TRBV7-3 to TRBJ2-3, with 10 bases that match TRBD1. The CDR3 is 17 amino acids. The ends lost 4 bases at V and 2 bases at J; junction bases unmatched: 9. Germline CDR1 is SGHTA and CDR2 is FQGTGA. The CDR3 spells CASSSAGTGALTDTQYF. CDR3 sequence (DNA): TGTGCCAGCAGCTCTGCCGGGACAGGGGCCCTCACAGATACGCAGTATTTT.

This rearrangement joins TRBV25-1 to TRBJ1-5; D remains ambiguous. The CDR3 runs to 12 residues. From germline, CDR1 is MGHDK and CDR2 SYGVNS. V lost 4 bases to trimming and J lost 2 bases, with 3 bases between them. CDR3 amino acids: CASSGGNQPQHF. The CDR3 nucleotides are TGTGCCAGCAGTGGAGGCAATCAGCCCCAGCATTTT. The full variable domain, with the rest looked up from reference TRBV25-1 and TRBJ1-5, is EADIYQTPRYLVIGTGKKITLECSQTMGHDKMYWYQQDPGMELHLIHYSYGVNSTEKGDLSSESTVSRIRTEHFPLTLESARPSHTSQYLCASSGGNQPQHFGDGTRLSIL.

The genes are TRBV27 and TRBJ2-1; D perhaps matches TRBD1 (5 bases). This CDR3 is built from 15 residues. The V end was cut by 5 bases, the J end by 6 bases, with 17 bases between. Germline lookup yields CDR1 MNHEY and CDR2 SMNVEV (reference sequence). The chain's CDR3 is CASSPIQGTSNEQFF. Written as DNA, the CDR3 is TGTGCCAGCAGTCCGATCCAGGGAACGAGCAATGAGCAGTTCTTC.

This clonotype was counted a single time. This chain's CDR3 is CASRGTASSYNSPLHF. CDR3 in DNA: TGTGCCAGCAGGGGGACAGCGAGCTCCTATAATTCACCCCTCCACTTT. The chain is built from TRBV6-1 and TRBJ1-6; 7 positions match TRBD1. With 6 bases clipped from V and 0 bases from J, the junction kept 5 bases outside the gene matches. The germline CDR1 and CDR2 sequences are MNHNS and SASEGT. The CDR3 loop spans 16 amino acids.

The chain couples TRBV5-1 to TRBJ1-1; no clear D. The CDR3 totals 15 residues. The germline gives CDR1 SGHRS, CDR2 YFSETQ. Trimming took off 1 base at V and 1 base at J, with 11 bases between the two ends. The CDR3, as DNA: TGCGCCAGCAGCTTGCCCTCGGACGGGAACACTGAAGCTTTCTTT. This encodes CASSLPSDGNTEAFF.

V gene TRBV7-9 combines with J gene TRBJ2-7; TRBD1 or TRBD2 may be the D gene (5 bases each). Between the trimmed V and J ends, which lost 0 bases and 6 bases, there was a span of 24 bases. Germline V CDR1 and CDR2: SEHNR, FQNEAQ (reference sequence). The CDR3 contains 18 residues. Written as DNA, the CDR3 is TGTGCCAGCAGCTTAGCGGTTGGCGCAGGGCGAATGGCGGGCGAGCAGTACTTC. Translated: CASSLAVGAGRMAGEQYF. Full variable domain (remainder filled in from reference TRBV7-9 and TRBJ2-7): DTGVSQNPRHKITKRGQNVTFRCDPISEHNRLYWYRQTLGQGPEFLTYFQNEAQLEKSRLLSDRFSAERPKGSFSTLEIQRTEQGDSAMYLCASSLAVGAGRMAGEQYFGPGTRLTVT.

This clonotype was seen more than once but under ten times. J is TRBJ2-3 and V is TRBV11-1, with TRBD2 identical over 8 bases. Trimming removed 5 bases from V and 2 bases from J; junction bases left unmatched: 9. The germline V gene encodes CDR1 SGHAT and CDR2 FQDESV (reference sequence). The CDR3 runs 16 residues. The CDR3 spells CASSNDQRGNTDTQYF. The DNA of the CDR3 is TGTGCCAGCAGCAATGACCAGCGGGGGAACACAGATACGCAGTATTTT.

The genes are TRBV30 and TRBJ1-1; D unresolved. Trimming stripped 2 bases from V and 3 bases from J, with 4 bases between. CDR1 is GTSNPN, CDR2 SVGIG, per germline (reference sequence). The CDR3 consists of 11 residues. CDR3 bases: TGTGCCTGGAGTTGGGACACTGAAGCTTTCTTT. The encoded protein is CAWSWDTEAFF.

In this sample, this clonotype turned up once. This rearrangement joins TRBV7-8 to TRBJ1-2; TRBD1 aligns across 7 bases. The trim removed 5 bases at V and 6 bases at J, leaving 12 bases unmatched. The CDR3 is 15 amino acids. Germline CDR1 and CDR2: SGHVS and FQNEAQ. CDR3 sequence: CASSLNRQGSDGYTF. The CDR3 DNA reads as TGTGCCAGCAGCCTAAACCGACAGGGATCGGATGGCTACACCTTC.

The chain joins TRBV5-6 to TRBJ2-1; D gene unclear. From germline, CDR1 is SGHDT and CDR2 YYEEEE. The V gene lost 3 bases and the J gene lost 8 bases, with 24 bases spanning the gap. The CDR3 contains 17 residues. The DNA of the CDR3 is TGTGCCAGCAGCTCGCGTGGTGCTCCTAGTCCTTCCCATGAGCAGTTCTTC. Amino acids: CASSSRGAPSPSHEQFF.

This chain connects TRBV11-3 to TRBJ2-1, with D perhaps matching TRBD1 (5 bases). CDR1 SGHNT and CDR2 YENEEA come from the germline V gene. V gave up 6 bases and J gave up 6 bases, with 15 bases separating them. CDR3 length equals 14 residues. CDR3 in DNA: TGTGCCAGCAGTCTCAGGGCGTCGGGCAATGAGCAGTTCTTC. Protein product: CASSLRASGNEQFF.

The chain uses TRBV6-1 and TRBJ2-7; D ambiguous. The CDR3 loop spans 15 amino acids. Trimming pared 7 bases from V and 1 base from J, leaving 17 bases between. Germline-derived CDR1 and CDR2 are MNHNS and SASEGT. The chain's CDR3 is CASTIEMTPSYEQYF. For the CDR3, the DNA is TGTGCCAGCACTATAGAGATGACTCCATCCTACGAGCAGTACTTC.